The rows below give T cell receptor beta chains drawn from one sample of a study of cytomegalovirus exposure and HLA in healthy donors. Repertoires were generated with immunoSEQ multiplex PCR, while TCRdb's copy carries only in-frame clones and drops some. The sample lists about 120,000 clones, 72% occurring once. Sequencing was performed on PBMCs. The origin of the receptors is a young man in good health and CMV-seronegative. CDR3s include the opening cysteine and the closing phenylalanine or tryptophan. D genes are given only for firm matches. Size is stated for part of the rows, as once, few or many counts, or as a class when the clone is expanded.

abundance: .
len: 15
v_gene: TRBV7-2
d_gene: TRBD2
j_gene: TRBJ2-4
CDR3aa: CASSSVRVAGVIQYF
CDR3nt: TGTGCCAGCAGCTCGGTCAGGGTAGCGGGCGTCATTCAGTACTTC

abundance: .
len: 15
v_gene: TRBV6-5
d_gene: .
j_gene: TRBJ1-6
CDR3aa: CASSYSGRYNSPLHF
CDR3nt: TGTGCCAGCAGTTACTCCGGGAGATATAATTCACCCCTCCACTTT

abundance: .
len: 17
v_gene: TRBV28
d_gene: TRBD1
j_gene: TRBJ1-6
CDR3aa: CASSHRGRGSYNSPLHF
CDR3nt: TGTGCCAGCAGTCACAGGGGGCGCGGCTCCTATAATTCACCCCTCCACTTT

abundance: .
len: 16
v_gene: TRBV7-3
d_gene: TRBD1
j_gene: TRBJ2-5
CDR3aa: CASSLHNRGRGETQYF
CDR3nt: TGTGCCAGCAGCCTACACAACAGGGGGCGCGGTGAGACCCAGTACTTC

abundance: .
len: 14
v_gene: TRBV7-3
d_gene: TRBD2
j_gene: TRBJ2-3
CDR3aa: CASSQLAGADTQYF
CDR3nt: TGTGCCAGCAGCCAACTAGCGGGGGCGGATACGCAGTATTTT

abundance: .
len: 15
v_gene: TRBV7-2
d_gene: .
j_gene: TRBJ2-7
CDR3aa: CASSFRQGRAYEQYF
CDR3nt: TGTGCCAGCAGCTTTAGGCAGGGCAGGGCCTACGAGCAGTACTTC

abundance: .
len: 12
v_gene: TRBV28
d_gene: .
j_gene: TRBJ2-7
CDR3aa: CASTTGGLEQYF
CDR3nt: TGTGCCAGCACCACTGGGGGCCTCGAGCAGTACTTC

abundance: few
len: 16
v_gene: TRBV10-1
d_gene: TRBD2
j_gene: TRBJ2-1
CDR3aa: CASSEDGLAGGMGQFF
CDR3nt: TGCGCCAGCAGTGAGGACGGACTAGCGGGGGGGATGGGGCAGTTCTTC

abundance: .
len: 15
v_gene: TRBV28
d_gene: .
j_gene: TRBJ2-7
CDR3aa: CASSLGKGFAYEQYF
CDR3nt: TGTGCCAGCAGTTTAGGGAAGGGGTTCGCCTACGAGCAGTACTTC

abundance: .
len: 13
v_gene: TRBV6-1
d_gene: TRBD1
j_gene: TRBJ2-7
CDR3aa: CASSAQGALEQYF
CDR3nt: TGTGCCAGCAGTGCGCAGGGGGCCCTGGAGCAGTACTTC

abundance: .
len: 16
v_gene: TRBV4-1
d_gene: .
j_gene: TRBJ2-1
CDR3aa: CASSPVGERAVRGQFF
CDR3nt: TGCGCCAGCAGCCCCGTAGGCGAGCGGGCGGTGAGGGGGCAGTTCTTC

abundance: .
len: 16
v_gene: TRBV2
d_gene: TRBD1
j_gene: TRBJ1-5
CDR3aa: CASSPTGGVYYQPQHF
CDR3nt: TGTGCCAGCAGCCCGACAGGGGGCGTCTACTATCAGCCCCAGCATTTT

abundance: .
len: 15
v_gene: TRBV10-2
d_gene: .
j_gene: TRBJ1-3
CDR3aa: CASSVPYRTGNTIYF
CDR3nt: TGCGCCAGCAGTGTTCCTTACAGGACAGGAAACACCATATATTTT

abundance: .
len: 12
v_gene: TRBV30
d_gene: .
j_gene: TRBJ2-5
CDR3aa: CAWSVLEETQYF
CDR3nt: TGTGCCTGGAGTGTACTGGAAGAGACCCAGTACTTC

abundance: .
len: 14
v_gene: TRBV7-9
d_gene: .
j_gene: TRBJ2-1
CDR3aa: CASSEVSSYNEQFF
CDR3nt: TGTGCCAGCAGCGAGGTGAGCTCCTACAATGAGCAGTTCTTC

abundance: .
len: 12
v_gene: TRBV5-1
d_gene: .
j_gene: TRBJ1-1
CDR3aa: CASSGYDGEAFF
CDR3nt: TGCGCCAGCAGCGGTTACGACGGGGAAGCTTTCTTT

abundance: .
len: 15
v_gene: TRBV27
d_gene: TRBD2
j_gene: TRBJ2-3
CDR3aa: CASSYGLAGPDTQYF
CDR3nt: TGTGCCAGCAGTTACGGACTAGCGGGGCCAGATACGCAGTATTTT

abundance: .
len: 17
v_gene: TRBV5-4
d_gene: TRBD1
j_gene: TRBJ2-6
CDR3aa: CASSGQGALSGANVLTF
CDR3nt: TGTGCCAGCAGCGGACAGGGCGCCCTCTCTGGGGCCAACGTCCTGACTTTC

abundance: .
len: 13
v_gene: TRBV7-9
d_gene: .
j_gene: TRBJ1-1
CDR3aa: CASSFTENTEAFF
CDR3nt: TGTGCCAGCAGCTTCACAGAGAACACTGAAGCTTTCTTT

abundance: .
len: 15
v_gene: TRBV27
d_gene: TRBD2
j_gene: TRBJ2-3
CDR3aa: CASSSGTSGGDTQYF
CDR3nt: TGTGCCAGCAGTTCGGGGACTAGCGGGGGAGATACGCAGTATTTT

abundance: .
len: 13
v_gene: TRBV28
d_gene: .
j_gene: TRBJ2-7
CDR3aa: CASSLGESYEQYF
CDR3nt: TGTGCCAGCAGTTTGGGCGAGTCCTACGAGCAGTACTTC

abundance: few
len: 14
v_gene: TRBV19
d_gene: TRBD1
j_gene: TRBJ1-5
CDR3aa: CASSAGGGNQPQHF
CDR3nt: TGTGCCAGTAGCGCAGGGGGCGGCAATCAGCCCCAGCATTTT

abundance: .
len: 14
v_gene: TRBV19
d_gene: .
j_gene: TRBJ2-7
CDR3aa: CASSMAGPPGEQYF
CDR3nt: TGTGCCAGTAGTATGGCAGGGCCGCCGGGCGAGCAGTACTTC

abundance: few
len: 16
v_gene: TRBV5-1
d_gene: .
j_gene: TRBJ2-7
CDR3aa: CASSLDRAGGSGEQYF
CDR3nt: TGCGCCAGCAGCTTGGACAGGGCCGGAGGATCCGGCGAGCAGTACTTC

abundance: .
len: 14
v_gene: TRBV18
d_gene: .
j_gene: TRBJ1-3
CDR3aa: CASSEQVSENTIYF
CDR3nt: TGTGCCAGCTCCGAACAGGTTTCTGAAAACACCATATATTTT

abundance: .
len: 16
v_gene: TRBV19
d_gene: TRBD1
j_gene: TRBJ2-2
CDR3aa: CASRHLGTVLTGELFF
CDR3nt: TGTGCCAGTAGACATCTCGGGACAGTGCTCACCGGGGAGCTGTTTTTT

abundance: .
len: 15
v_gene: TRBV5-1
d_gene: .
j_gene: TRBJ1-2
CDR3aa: CASSLEISAFTGYTF
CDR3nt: TGCGCCAGCAGCTTGGAGATCTCTGCGTTTACCGGCTACACCTTC

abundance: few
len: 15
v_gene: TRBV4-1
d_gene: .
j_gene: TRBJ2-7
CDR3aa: CASSQETVTTYEQYF
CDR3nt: TGCGCCAGCAGCCAAGAGACAGTCACGACCTACGAGCAGTACTTC

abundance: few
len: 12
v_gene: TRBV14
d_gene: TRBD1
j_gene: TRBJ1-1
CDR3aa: CASSPGGTEAFF
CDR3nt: TGTGCCAGCAGTCCAGGGGGGACTGAAGCTTTCTTT

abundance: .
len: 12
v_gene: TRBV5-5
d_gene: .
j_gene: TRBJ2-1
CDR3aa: CASSFLTDEQFF
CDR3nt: TGTGCCAGCAGCTTCCTCACGGATGAGCAGTTCTTC

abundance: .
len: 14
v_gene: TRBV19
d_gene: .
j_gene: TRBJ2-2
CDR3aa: CASSIKHRPGELFF
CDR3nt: TGTGCCAGTAGTATAAAACACAGGCCCGGGGAGCTGTTTTTT

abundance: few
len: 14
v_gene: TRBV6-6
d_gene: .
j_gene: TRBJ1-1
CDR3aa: CASSAGLGNTEAFF
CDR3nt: TGTGCCAGCAGTGCGGGACTGGGGAACACTGAAGCTTTCTTT

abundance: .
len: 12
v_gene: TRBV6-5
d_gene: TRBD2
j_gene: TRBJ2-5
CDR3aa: CASMQSRGEQYF
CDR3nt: TGTGCCAGCATGCAAAGCCGGGGGGAGCAGTACTTC

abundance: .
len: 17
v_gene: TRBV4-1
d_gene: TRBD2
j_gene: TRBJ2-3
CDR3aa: CASSQVSGTSWTDTQYF
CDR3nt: TGCGCCAGCAGCCAAGTTTCAGGGACTAGTTGGACAGATACGCAGTATTTT

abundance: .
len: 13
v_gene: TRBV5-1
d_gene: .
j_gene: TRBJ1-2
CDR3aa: CASSLEQGNGYTF
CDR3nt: TGCGCCAGCAGCTTGGAACAGGGAAATGGCTACACCTTC

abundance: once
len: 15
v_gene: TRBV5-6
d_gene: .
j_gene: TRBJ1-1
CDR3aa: CASSLISGEVTEAFF
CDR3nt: TGTGCCAGCAGCTTGATCTCGGGGGAGGTCACTGAAGCTTTCTTT

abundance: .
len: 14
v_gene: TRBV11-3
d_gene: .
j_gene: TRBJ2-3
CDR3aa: CASSLDSNTDTQYF
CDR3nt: TGTGCCAGCAGCTTGGACAGCAACACAGATACGCAGTATTTT

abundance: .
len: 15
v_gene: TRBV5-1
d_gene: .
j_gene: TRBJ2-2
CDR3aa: CASRFPGLSTGELFF
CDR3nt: TGCGCCAGCAGATTTCCGGGACTCAGCACCGGGGAGCTGTTTTTT

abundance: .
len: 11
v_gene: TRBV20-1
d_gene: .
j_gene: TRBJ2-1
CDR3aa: CSRGSYNEQFF
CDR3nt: TGCAGCAGGGGCTCTTACAATGAGCAGTTCTTC

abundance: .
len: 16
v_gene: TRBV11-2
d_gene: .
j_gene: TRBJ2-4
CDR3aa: CASSPELDLSKNIQYF
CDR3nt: TGTGCCAGCAGCCCAGAGCTAGATTTATCCAAAAACATTCAGTACTTC

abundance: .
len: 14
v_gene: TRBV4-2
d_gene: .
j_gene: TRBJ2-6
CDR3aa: CASKSSSGANVLTF
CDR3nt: TGTGCCAGCAAGAGTTCCTCTGGGGCCAACGTCCTGACTTTC

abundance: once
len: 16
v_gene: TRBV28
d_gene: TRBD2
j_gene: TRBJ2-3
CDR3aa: CASRQTSGGNTDTQYF
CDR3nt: TGTGCCAGCAGACAGACTAGCGGGGGGAACACAGATACGCAGTATTTT

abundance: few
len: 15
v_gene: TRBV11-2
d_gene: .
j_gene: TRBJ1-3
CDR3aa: CASSSQVEFGNTIYF
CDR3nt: TGTGCCAGCAGCTCTCAGGTAGAATTCGGAAACACCATATATTTT

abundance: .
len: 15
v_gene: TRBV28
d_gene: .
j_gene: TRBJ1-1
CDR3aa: CASSFPVGENTEAFF
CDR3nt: TGTGCCAGCAGTTTCCCCGTGGGAGAAAACACTGAAGCTTTCTTT

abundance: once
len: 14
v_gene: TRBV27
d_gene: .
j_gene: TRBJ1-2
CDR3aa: CASTPNRGVYGYTF
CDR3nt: TGTGCCAGCACCCCTAATCGGGGAGTCTATGGCTACACCTTC

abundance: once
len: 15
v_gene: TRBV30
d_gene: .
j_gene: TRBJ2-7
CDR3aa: CAWRSPTYPSYEQYF
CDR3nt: TGTGCCTGGCGTTCCCCGACATATCCCTCCTACGAGCAGTACTTC

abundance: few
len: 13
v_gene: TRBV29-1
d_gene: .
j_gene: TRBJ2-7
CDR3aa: CSVADIGLYEQYF
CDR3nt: TGCAGCGTTGCCGACATTGGTCTGTACGAGCAGTACTTC

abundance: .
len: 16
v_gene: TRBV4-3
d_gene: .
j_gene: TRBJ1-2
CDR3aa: CASSQGLEGLSYGYTF
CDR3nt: TGCGCCAGCAGCCAAGGGTTGGAGGGGCTGAGCTATGGCTACACCTTC

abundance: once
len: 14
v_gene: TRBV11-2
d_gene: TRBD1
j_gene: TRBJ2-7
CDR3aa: CASSFGTETYEQYF
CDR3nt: TGTGCCAGCAGCTTCGGGACAGAGACCTACGAGCAGTACTTC

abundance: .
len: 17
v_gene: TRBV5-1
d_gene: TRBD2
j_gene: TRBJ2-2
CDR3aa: CASSTRASGGNTGELFF
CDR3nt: TGCGCCAGCAGCACCAGGGCTAGCGGGGGAAACACCGGGGAGCTGTTTTTT

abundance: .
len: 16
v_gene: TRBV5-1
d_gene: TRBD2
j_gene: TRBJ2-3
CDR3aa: CASSAGLAGDTDTQYF
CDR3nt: TGCGCCAGCAGCGCGGGACTAGCGGGGGACACAGATACGCAGTATTTT

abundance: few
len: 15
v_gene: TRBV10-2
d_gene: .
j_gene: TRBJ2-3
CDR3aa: CASSESRGTTDTQYF
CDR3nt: TGCGCCAGCAGTGAGTCGAGGGGGACCACAGATACGCAGTATTTT

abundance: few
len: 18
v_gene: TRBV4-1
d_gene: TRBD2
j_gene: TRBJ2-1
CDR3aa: CASSQSYTGTSGDDEQFF
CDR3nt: TGCGCCAGCAGCCAATCCTACACGGGGACTAGCGGGGATGATGAGCAGTTCTTC

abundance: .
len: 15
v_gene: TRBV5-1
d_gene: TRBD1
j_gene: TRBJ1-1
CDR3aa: CASSLDRAGNTEAFF
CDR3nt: TGCGCCAGCAGCCTCGACAGGGCCGGGAACACTGAAGCTTTCTTT

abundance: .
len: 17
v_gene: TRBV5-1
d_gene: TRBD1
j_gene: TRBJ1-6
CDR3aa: CASSLGQGVGGNSPLHF
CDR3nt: TGCGCCAGCAGCTTGGGACAGGGTGTCGGTGGTAATTCACCCCTCCACTTT

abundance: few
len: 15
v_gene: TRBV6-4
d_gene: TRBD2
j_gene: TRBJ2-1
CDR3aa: CASSQLADSYNEQFF
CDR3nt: TGTGCCAGCAGTCAACTAGCGGACTCCTACAATGAGCAGTTCTTC

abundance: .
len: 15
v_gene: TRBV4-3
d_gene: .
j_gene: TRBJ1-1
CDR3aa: CASSQSRAGGTEAFF
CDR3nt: TGCGCCAGCAGCCAAAGCCGCGCGGGGGGCACTGAAGCTTTCTTT

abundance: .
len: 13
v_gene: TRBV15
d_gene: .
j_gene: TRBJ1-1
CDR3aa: CATSRTEGTEAFF
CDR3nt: TGTGCCACCAGCAGAACGGAGGGGACTGAAGCTTTCTTT

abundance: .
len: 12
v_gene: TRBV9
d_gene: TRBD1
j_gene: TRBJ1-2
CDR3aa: CASSASRGQNSF
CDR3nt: TGTGCCAGCAGCGCCTCCAGGGGACAGAACTCCTTC